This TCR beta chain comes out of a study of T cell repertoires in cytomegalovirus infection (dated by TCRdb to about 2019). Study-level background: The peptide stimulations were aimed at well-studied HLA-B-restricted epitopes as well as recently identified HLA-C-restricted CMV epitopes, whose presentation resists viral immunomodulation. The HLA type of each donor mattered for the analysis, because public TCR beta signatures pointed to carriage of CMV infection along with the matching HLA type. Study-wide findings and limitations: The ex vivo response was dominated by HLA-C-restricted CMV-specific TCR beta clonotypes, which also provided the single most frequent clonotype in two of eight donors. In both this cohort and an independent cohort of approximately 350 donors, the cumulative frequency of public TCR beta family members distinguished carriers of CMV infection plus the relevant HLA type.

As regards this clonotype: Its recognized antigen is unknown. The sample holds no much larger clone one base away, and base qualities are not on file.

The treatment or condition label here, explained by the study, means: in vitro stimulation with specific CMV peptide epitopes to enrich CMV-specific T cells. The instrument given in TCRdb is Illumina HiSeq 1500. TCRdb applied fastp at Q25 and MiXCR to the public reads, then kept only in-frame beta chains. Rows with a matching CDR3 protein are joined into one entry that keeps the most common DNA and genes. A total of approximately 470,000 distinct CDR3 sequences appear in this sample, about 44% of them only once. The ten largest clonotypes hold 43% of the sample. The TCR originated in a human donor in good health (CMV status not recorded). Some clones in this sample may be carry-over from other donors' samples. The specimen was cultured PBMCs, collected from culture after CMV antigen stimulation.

The CDR3 protein is CASRSSGGTNEQFF. The bases are TGTGCCAGCAGATCTAGCGGGGGGACGAATGAGCAGTTCTTC. Recombination linked TRBV6-2 or TRBV6-3 to TRBJ2-1, with 11 bases matching TRBD2. Taken from the germline V gene, the CDR1 and CDR2 loops are MNHEY and SVGEGT. Here V drops 6 bases and J drops 7 bases, and the junction holds 5 bases not matched to any gene. There are 14 amino acids in the CDR3, from cysteine to phenylalanine inclusive. Only the CDR3 part of the read is kept: 42 bases, read in frame from the first base.